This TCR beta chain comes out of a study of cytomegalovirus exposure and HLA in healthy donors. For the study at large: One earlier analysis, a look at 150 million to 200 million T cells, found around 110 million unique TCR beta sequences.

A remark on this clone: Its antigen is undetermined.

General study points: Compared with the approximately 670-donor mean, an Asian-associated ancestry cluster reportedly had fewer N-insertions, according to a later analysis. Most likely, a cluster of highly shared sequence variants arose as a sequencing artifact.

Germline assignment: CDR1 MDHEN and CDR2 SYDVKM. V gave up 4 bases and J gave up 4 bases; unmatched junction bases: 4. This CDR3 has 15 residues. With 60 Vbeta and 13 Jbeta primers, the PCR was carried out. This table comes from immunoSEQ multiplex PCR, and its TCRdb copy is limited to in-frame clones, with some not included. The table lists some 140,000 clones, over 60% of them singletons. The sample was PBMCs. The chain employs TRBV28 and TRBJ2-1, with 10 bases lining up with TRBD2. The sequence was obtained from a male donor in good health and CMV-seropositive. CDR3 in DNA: TGTGCCAGCAGTTCAACTAGCGGGGAATACAATGAGCAGTTCTTC. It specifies CASSSTSGEYNEQFF.